The following is a T cell receptor beta chain sequence with its context. Data came from immunoSEQ multiplex PCR; TCRdb stores just in-frame clones and leaves some out. The data show approximately 100,000 clones, about 85% seen once. These data are taken from a study of blood T cell repertoires in COVID-19. Study details: Material from acute and convalescent COVID-19 was sourced from the United States, Italy and Spain.

V was pared by 0 bases and J by 8 bases, with 11 bases between. Germline-derived CDR1 and CDR2 are SGHNT and YYREEE (reference sequence). The CDR3 consists of 14 residues. This sequence joins TRBV5-4 and TRBJ1-4; D remains unclear. The TCR comes from a man between 65 and 85 years old with acute or convalescent COVID-19. The sequencing sample was made of peripheral blood. The CDR3 protein is CASSLDPGGEKLFF. In DNA form, the CDR3 reads TGTGCCAGCAGCTTGGACCCAGGTGGAGAAAAACTGTTTTTT.